Following are 32 T cell receptor beta chains from one sample sequenced in a study of T cells in localized non-small cell lung cancer. Clones were read by immunoSEQ multiplex PCR, and TCRdb kept only the in-frame ones, dropping some. The repertoire has under 15,000 clones, 28% of them found once; the top ten carry 6.5% to 9%. The source was lung tumor tissue, collected before any cancer treatment. The origin of the receptors is a female donor at least 60 years old with stage I lung adenocarcinoma.

The chain has TRBV19 and TRBJ2-7; D remains unclear. The CDR3 runs 13 residues. CDR1 is LNHDA and CDR2 is SQIVND in the germline V gene (reference sequence). Trimming took off 3 bases at V and 7 bases at J, with 13 bases between the two ends. Here the CDR3 reads CASSISPLGEQYF. The CDR3 DNA reads TGTGCCAGTAGTATCTCACCGTTGGGAGAGCAGTACTTC.

This chain connects TRBV11-3 to TRBJ2-3, with D possibly being TRBD2 (6 bases). The CDR3 is made up of 14 amino acids. Germline lookup yields CDR1 SGHNT and CDR2 YENEEA. V gave up 6 bases and J gave up 0 bases, with 10 bases separating them. In DNA form, the CDR3 reads TGTGCCAGCAGTTTCGGGGGAAGCACAGATACGCAGTATTTT. It encodes CASSFGGSTDTQYF.

This clone was observed a handful of times. This chain uses TRBV19 with TRBJ1-6; 8 nucleotides align to TRBD1. The CDR3 totals 15 residues. The germline V gene encodes CDR1 LNHDA and CDR2 SQIVND (reference sequence). Trimming took 7 bases from V and 5 from J; bases not matched to a gene: 7. This CDR3 is CASKTRDRNNSPLHF. CDR3 bases: TGTGCCAGTAAAACCCGGGACAGGAATAATTCACCCCTCCACTTT.

This clone showed up just a few times. The chain joins TRBV6-8 to TRBJ2-7; D unresolved. Germline values: CDR1 MNHGY, CDR2 SAAAGT. The V and J ends lost 10 bases and 2 bases respectively, with 15 bases between them. The CDR3 sequence is 13 residues long. The CDR3 sequence: CATSPPGAYEQYF. Here the CDR3 DNA reads TGTGCCACCTCCCCGCCAGGAGCCTACGAGCAGTACTTC.

The J gene is TRBJ2-1, the V gene TRBV5-1; TRBD1 matches at 7 bases. The trim removed 4 bases at V and 4 bases at J, leaving 11 bases unmatched. CDR3 length: 16 amino acids. CDR1 SGHRS and CDR2 YFSETQ come from the germline V gene. The CDR3 spells CASSLGDRGEYNEQFF. As DNA, the CDR3 is TGCGCCAGCAGCCTGGGGGACAGAGGAGAGTACAATGAGCAGTTCTTC. Looking up the rest from reference TRBV5-1 and TRBJ2-1 gives the full variable domain: KAGVTQTPRYLIKTRGQQVTLSCSPISGHRSVSWYQQTPGQGLQFLFEYFSETQRNKGNFPGRFSGRQFSNSRSEMNVSTLELGDSALYLCASSLGDRGEYNEQFFGPGTRLTVL.

The chain uses TRBV19 and TRBJ2-1; D gene ambiguous. This CDR3 has 14 residues. Deletions cut 3 bases from V and 9 bases from J, with 15 bases between. Germline assignment: CDR1 LNHDA and CDR2 SQIVND (reference sequence). The CDR3 is CASSIWVSSGEQFF. The DNA for the CDR3 is TGTGCCAGTAGTATCTGGGTCAGCTCTGGTGAGCAGTTCTTC.

This clone was found a few times. The CDR3 sequence is CASRPGPDTGELFF. The CDR3 nucleotides read TGTGCCAGCAGGCCGGGCCCCGACACCGGGGAGCTGTTTTTT. J is TRBJ2-2 and V is TRBV11-3; D remains ambiguous. The CDR3 contains 14 residues. CDR1 and CDR2 (germline): SGHNT, YENEEA. The V and J ends lost 6 bases and 3 bases respectively, with 11 bases between them.

This clone came up a few times. V usage is TRBV19 and J usage is TRBJ1-3, with D unresolved. Germline CDR1 is LNHDA and CDR2 is SQIVND (reference sequence). The CDR3 is 14 residues long. V lost 5 bases and J lost 4, with 12 bases in between. CDR3 loop: CASSLRTYGNTIYF. As DNA, the CDR3 is TGTGCCAGTAGTCTCCGGACGTACGGAAACACCATATATTTT.

This clone appeared a single time. V is TRBV5-1 and J is TRBJ2-7, with a tentative D call TRBD1 (5 bases). V lost 2 bases to trimming and J lost 3 bases, with 15 bases between them. The germline gives CDR1 SGHRS, CDR2 YFSETQ. The CDR3 runs 15 residues. This CDR3 is CASSFLWGRDYEQYF. CDR3 sequence (DNA): TGCGCCAGCAGCTTCCTCTGGGGCAGGGACTACGAGCAGTACTTC.

The chain has TRBV19 and TRBJ2-3, with TRBD2 as a possible D gene (6 bases). This CDR3 region has 15 residues. Trimming took 1 base from V and 3 from J, leaving 11 bases between them. Germline loops: CDR1 LNHDA, CDR2 SQIVND (reference sequence). CDR3 nucleotide sequence: TGTGCCAGTAGTATAGGCTTCGGGGGTACAGATACGCAGTATTTT. Protein: CASSIGFGGTDTQYF.

This clone has a handful of counts. The chain combines TRBV30 with TRBJ2-5, with D possibly TRBD2 on 5 matching bases. Germline assignment: CDR1 GTSNPN and CDR2 SVGIG (reference sequence). V was clipped by 3 bases and J by 5 bases, with 13 bases between them. This CDR3 spans 13 amino acids. The CDR3, as DNA: TGTGCCTGGAGACGGGAAGAGAGGGAGACCCAGTACTTC. Amino acids: CAWRREERETQYF.

Many counts were recorded for this clone. This chain connects TRBV7-2 to TRBJ1-4, with 7 bases lining up with TRBD1. CDR3 length equals 13 residues. With 0 bases clipped from V and 10 bases from J, the junction kept 2 bases outside the gene matches. Germline CDR1 and CDR2: SGHTA and FQGNSA. Written as DNA, the CDR3 is TGTGCCAGCAGCTTAGCGGAGGGGGCAAAACTGTTTTTT. Its protein product is CASSLAEGAKLFF.

The V gene is TRBV9, the J gene TRBJ2-2; D is unclear. The CDR3 contains 15 residues. Between the trimmed V and J ends, which lost 0 bases and 6 bases, there was a span of 12 bases. Germline assignment: CDR1 SGDLS and CDR2 YYNGEE. CDR3 in amino acids: CASSVGPTIPGELFF. The DNA of the CDR3 is TGTGCCAGCAGCGTAGGCCCCACAATCCCCGGGGAGCTGTTTTTT.

The CDR3 sequence is CASSPGQGDEQYF. In DNA, the CDR3 is TGTGCCAGCTCACCCGGACAGGGGGACGAGCAGTACTTC. The genes are TRBV18 and TRBJ2-7; TRBD1 matches at 10 bases. J lost 5 bases, V lost 3 bases, and 1 base had no gene match. Germline V gene data show CDR1 as KGHSH and CDR2 as LQKENI. CDR3 size: 13 residues.

The V call is TRBV19, the J call TRBJ1-6; D not certain. Per the germline V gene, CDR1 is LNHDA and CDR2 is SQIVND (reference sequence). This CDR3 has 12 amino acids. Trimming shortened V by 3 bases and J by 10 bases, and 7 bases separated the two germline ends. The CDR3 DNA is TGTGCCAGTAGTATTCAACGGTCACCCCTCCACTTT. As protein: CASSIQRSPLHF. The complete variable domain, with remaining parts taken from reference TRBV19 and TRBJ1-6, reads DGGITQSPKYLFRKEGQNVTLSCEQNLNHDAMYWYRQDPGQGLRLIYYSQIVNDFQKGDIAEGYSVSREKKESFPLTVTSAQKNPTAFYLCASSIQRSPLHFGNGTRLTVT.

The rearrangement links TRBV6-8 to TRBJ2-2; tentative D call: TRBD2 (6 bases). Germline-derived CDR1 and CDR2 are MNHGY and SAAAGT. The CDR3 runs to 15 residues. Trimming took off 4 bases at V and 2 bases at J, with 11 bases between the two ends. CDR3 residues: CASSFGGTNTGELFF. DNA for the CDR3: TGTGCCAGCAGTTTTGGCGGGACCAACACCGGGGAGCTGTTTTTT.

This clone was picked up a small number of times. The chain has TRBV11-3 and TRBJ2-1, with D unresolved. Trimming removed 1 base at V and 2 bases at J, with 6 bases between. Germline V gene lookup returns CDR1 SGHNT and CDR2 YENEEA. This CDR3 is 14 amino acids long. The CDR3 DNA reads as TGTGCCAGCAGCTTAGTTCCTACCTACAATGAGCAGTTCTTC. Protein: CASSLVPTYNEQFF.

The V and J genes are TRBV6-8 and TRBJ1-2; possible D gene TRBD1, 6 bases. The germline CDR1 and CDR2 sequences are MNHGY and SAAAGT. This CDR3 has 15 residues. Trimming took 5 bases from V and 4 from J, leaving 17 bases between them. The CDR3 nucleotides read TGTGCCAGCAGTCCATTATCAGGGGCTGGCTATGGCTACACCTTC. As protein: CASSPLSGAGYGYTF.

This clone came up a few times. The chain joins TRBV18 to TRBJ1-6; no definite D call. The CDR3 extends over 12 amino acids. In germline, CDR1 is KGHSH, CDR2 LQKENI. The germline V and J ends were trimmed by 4 bases and 15 bases, with 13 bases remaining between them. The CDR3 loop is CASSLEDSVLHF. CDR3 nucleotide sequence: TGTGCCAGCTCACTAGAGGACTCAGTCCTCCACTTT.

The chain links TRBV5-1 to TRBJ2-1; 14 nucleotides agree with TRBD2. V lost 4 bases to trimming and J lost 0 bases; unmatched junction nucleotides: 6. CDR1 is SGHRS, CDR2 YFSETQ, per germline. There are 18 residues in the CDR3. CDR3 protein: CASSTGTSGSSSYNEQFF. CDR3 DNA sequence: TGCGCCAGCAGCACTGGGACTAGCGGGAGTAGCTCCTACAATGAGCAGTTCTTC.

The genes are TRBV6-1 and TRBJ1-5; TRBD1 is a possible D gene (5 bases). V lost 0 bases, J lost 5 bases, and 14 bases lay in between. This CDR3 is 16 amino acids long. Germline V CDR1 and CDR2: MNHNS, SASEGT. CDR3 amino acids: CASSEAPQGRDQPQHF. The CDR3 nucleotides read TGTGCCAGCAGTGAAGCCCCCCAGGGAAGGGATCAGCCCCAGCATTTT.

In this sample, this clone turned up many times. The genes are TRBV11-3 and TRBJ1-2; D uncertain. V lost 0 bases to trimming and J lost 4 bases, with 9 bases between them. Germline V gives CDR1 SGHNT, CDR2 YENEEA. This CDR3 contains 14 residues. The CDR3 nucleotides are TGTGCCAGCAGCTTAGATGGGCGTCCCTATGGCTACACCTTC. This gives the protein CASSLDGRPYGYTF. Complete variable domain (other parts from reference TRBV11-3 and TRBJ1-2): EAGVVQSPRYKIIEKKQPVAFWCNPISGHNTLYWYLQNLGQGPELLIRYENEEAVDDSQLPKDRFSAERLKGVDSTLKIQPAELGDSAVYLCASSLDGRPYGYTFGSGTRLTVV.

The chain uses TRBV14 and TRBJ2-7; weak D call: TRBD1 (5 bases). Trimming left V 0 bases short and J 4 bases short, with 13 bases between. Germline CDR1 is SGHDN and CDR2 is FVKESK. The CDR3 loop spans 15 amino acids. CDR3 nucleotide sequence: TGTGCCAGCAGCCAAGAGTTAGGGGCAGGGTACGAGCAGTACTTC. Its protein is CASSQELGAGYEQYF.

This clone was seen a few times. The V gene is TRBV11-3, the J gene TRBJ2-3, with TRBD2 identical over 10 bases. The CDR3 is 15 amino acids. Germline V CDR1 and CDR2: SGHNT, YENEEA. Trimming at V came to 3 bases and at J to 0 bases, leaving 0 bases not matched to a gene. This CDR3 is CASSLGLASTDTQYF. The CDR3 DNA sequence: TGTGCCAGCAGCTTGGGACTAGCGAGCACAGATACGCAGTATTTT.

The rearrangement uses TRBV11-3 and TRBJ1-3, with no clear D. The CDR3 spans 17 residues. Germline V gene sequence: CDR1 SGHNT, CDR2 YENEEA. V lost 1 base, J lost 3 bases, and 16 bases lay in between. CDR3 region: CASSLVPPLQNGNTIYF. The CDR3 DNA follows: TGTGCCAGCAGCTTAGTCCCCCCGTTACAGAATGGAAACACCATATATTTT.

This clone was seen a handful of times. V and J are TRBV6-8 and TRBJ1-2; TRBD1 agrees at 9 bases. CDR1 and CDR2 from the germline V gene are MNHGY and SAAAGT. This CDR3 is built from 14 residues. V gave up 10 bases and J gave up 6 bases; unmatched junction bases: 12. For the CDR3, the DNA is TGTGCCATCAGAGGGGACAGGGAGGGAAATGGCTACACCTTC. Its translation: CAIRGDREGNGYTF.

As DNA, the CDR3 is TGTGCCAGCATGGACAGGGTGGAGGCTGCTTTCTTT. The encoded protein is CASMDRVEAAFF. This chain joins TRBV6-8 and TRBJ1-1, with TRBD1 matching over 8 bases. V trimming: 7 bases; J trimming: 11 bases; junction bases outside the gene matches: 9. CDR3 length: 12 residues. The germline V gene encodes CDR1 MNHGY and CDR2 SAAAGT.

This clone showed up just a few times. The chain employs TRBV6-8 and TRBJ1-4, with TRBD1 matching over 7 bases. Germline CDR1 is MNHGY and CDR2 is SAAAGT. The CDR3 is 15 amino acids. Trimming at V came to 5 bases and at J to 7 bases, leaving 10 bases not matched to a gene. The CDR3 spells CASSGPRGSGEKLFF. The CDR3 nucleotides read TGTGCCAGCAGTGGACCCAGGGGGAGTGGTGAAAAACTGTTTTTT.

This clone was counted only a few times. The rearrangement uses TRBV6-8 and TRBJ2-1; 7 bases line up with TRBD2. The CDR3 has 14 amino acids. Germline V gene sequence: CDR1 MNHGY, CDR2 SAAAGT. V lost 2 bases, J lost 9 bases, and 7 bases stayed unmatched. The DNA for the CDR3 is TGTGCCAGCAGTTACCCTGCGGGAGTAAGTGAGCAGTTCTTC. It codes for CASSYPAGVSEQFF.

The rearrangement uses TRBV18 and TRBJ2-1; 13 bases map to TRBD2. The germline V gene encodes CDR1 KGHSH and CDR2 LQKENI. V lost 0 bases to trimming and J lost 7 bases; unmatched junction nucleotides: 3. The CDR3 runs 16 residues. The CDR3 DNA reads TGTGCCAGCTCACCACCCTGGACTAGCGGGAGAAATGAGCAGTTCTTC. Its protein is CASSPPWTSGRNEQFF.

This clone has more than one count but fewer than ten. This chain links TRBV9 with TRBJ2-1; TRBD1 matches 10 bases. V trimming: 0 bases; J trimming: 5 bases; junction bases outside the gene matches: 11. The CDR3 runs 18 residues. In germline, CDR1 is SGDLS, CDR2 YYNGEE. The CDR3 coding sequence is TGTGCCAGCAGCGTAGGGATAACAGGGACAGGGGTCGACAATGAGCAGTTCTTC. Amino acid sequence: CASSVGITGTGVDNEQFF. Combining the CDR3 with reference TRBV9 and TRBJ2-1 gives the whole variable domain DSGVTQTPKHLITATGQRVTLRCSPRSGDLSVYWYQQSLDQGLQFLIQYYNGEERAKGNILERFSAQQFPDLHSELNLSSLELGDSALYFCASSVGITGTGVDNEQFFGPGTRLTVL.

This clone was seen only a few times. Here the CDR3 DNA reads TGTGCCAGTAAGTTGGGGGCGATCACAGATACGCAGTATTTT. The encoded protein is CASKLGAITDTQYF. The genes are TRBV19 and TRBJ2-3; a possible D gene is TRBD1 (6 bases). Trimming cost V 7 bases and J 2 bases, with 13 bases left between them. Germline V gene data show CDR1 as LNHDA and CDR2 as SQIVND (reference sequence). CDR3 length: 14 amino acids. Together with reference TRBV19 and TRBJ2-3, the CDR3 gives the full variable domain: DGGITQSPKYLFRKEGQNVTLSCEQNLNHDAMYWYRQDPGQGLRLIYYSQIVNDFQKGDIAEGYSVSREKKESFPLTVTSAQKNPTAFYLCASKLGAITDTQYFGPGTRLTVL.